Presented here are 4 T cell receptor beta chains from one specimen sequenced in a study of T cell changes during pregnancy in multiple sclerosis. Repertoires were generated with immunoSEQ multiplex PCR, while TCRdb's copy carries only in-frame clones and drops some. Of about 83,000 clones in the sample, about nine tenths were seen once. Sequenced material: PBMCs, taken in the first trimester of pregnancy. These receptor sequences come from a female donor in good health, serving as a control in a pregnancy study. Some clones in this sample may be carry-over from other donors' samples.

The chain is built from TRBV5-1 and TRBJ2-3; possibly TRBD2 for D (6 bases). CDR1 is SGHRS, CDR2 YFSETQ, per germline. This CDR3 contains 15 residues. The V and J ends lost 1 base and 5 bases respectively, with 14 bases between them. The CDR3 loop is CASSLLRGVGDTQYF. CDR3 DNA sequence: TGCGCCAGCAGCTTGTTACGCGGGGTCGGAGATACGCAGTATTTT.

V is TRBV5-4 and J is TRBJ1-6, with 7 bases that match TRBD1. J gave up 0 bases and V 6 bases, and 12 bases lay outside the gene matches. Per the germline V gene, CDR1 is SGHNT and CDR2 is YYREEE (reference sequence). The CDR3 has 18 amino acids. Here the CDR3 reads CASTTWGAGGSYNSPLHF. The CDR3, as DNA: TGTGCCAGCACCACTTGGGGTGCAGGGGGCTCCTATAATTCACCCCTCCACTTT.

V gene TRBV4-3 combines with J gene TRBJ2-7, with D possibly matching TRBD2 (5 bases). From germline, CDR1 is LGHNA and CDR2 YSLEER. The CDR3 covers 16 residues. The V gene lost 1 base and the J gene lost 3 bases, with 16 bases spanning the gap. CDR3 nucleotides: TGCGCCAGCAGCCAAGTTGGCGGAGCGGAGATCTACGAGCAGTACTTC. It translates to CASSQVGGAEIYEQYF.

The DNA for the CDR3 is TGTGCCAGCAGCTTGGCGGGACAGAGAATAAGGAAGGGCAATCAGCCCCAGCATTTT. Translating gives CASSLAGQRIRKGNQPQHF. The V gene is TRBV5-6, the J gene TRBJ1-5; TRBD1 agrees at 7 bases. J lost 2 bases, V lost 0 bases, and 14 bases had no gene match. Germline loops: CDR1 SGHDT, CDR2 YYEEEE. The CDR3 consists of 19 residues.